This T cell receptor beta chain was documented in a study of cytomegalovirus exposure and HLA in healthy donors (dated by TCRdb to 2017 to 2019). The study in broad terms: An earlier analysis of roughly 630 of the donors reported roughly 270 Gb of sequence data and 120 million or so unique TCR beta sequences from about 180 million T cells. Along with the roughly 700-subject first cohort, a separate validation cohort of some 130 different subjects was used. Rather than drawing on any new phenotypic data, the later analysis identified candidate immune exposures from TCR beta sequences and the way those sequences occurred across donors. In an earlier analysis of several hundred of the donors, high-throughput TCR beta sequencing was used to judge whether each TCR beta V gene segment behaved as functional or pseudogenic. An early release covering more than 500 HLA-typed donors comprised 300 to 350 gigabases of sequencing data and around 80 million unique TCR sequences. Donor age, sex, ethnicity and CMV serostatus were compiled together with the repertoire data. Typing coverage varied by locus: roughly 629-640 donors for A, B, C, DRB1 and DQB1; roughly 500 for DQA1; more than 600 for DPA1; 450 to 480 for DPB1. High-throughput TCR immunosequencing, statistical association of individual TCRs with disease status, and machine learning were combined to predict cytomegalovirus infection status. A later genetic analysis took genome-wide SNP genotypes for 398 of the 666 donors and used that subset as a discovery cohort. On average, 235,054 unique TCR beta nucleotide sequences were sequenced per donor among 398 genotyped donors of the cohort, with roughly 18% of those sequences being non-productive. Among the roughly 400 genotyped donors, approximately 82% belonged to the genetic ancestry cluster associated with self-reported Caucasian donors. The study profiled the T cell repertoires of 500 to 800 subjects by immunosequencing and related them to cytomegalovirus serostatus. To study patterns of TCR occurrence, a later analysis re-analyzed previously published TCR beta repertoires from several hundred donors and added high-resolution HLA genotyping. The aim of the study was to test whether cataloging public T cell receptors could identify signatures of past pathogen exposure. HLA typing included class I and class II loci at four-digit resolution. All discovery cohort repertoires had been generated using a single sequencing platform. Four to six DR-DQ haplotypes were handled as single units for association and clustering, since linkage in the cohort was strong.

Sequences MDHEN (CDR1) and SYDVKM (CDR2) are obtained from the germline V gene. V is trimmed back by 6 bases and J by 5 bases, and the junction contains 3 bases that no gene match accounts for. From its cysteine to its phenylalanine, the CDR3 spans 13 amino acids. Just the 39-base CDR3 DNA is kept, in frame starting at base 1. Libraries came from the immunoSEQ multiplex PCR assay. A mixture of 60 forward primers for TCR Vbeta segments and 13 reverse primers for TCR Jbeta segments was used in the multiplex PCR. The CDR3 region of rearranged TCR beta genes was amplified from genomic DNA by a multiplex PCR assay. On the Illumina HiSeq System, the amplified TCR beta libraries were sequenced as 87-base-pair reads. The paper's processing steps were these. A later analysis tallied approximately 87 million unique TCR beta chains across the roughly 610 repertoires, and approximately 12 million of those chains were shared by two or more donors. Raw reads were error-corrected and collapsed into unique sequences by a nearest-neighbor algorithm in which closely related sequences were merged to remove PCR and sequencing errors. To assign V, D and J gene segments, CDR3 sequences were aligned to IMGT reference sequences. For a sequence to be retained, at least a six-nucleotide match to both a V gene segment and a J gene segment was required. Rearrangements were classified as productive when the CDR3 lacked stop codons and remained in frame with V and J, and all other rearrangements were classified as non-productive. Following IMGT convention, CDR3 was defined as the stretch from the second conserved V-encoded cysteine up to the conserved J-encoded phenylalanine. The earlier analysis of about 620 of the donors excluded sequences that lacked an unambiguous match to a single V gene segment. An earlier analysis of over 450 of the donors classified V segments as functional when productive rearrangements were above 56.7% and as segregating when the standard deviation between donors was above 5%. To diagnose cytomegalovirus status from the catalog of TCR beta chain sequences, a statistical classification framework was built. In a later analysis, V and J genes were assigned by comparing TCR nucleotide sequences against IMGT/GENE-DB human TR gene sequences. Using the TCRdist pipeline, a later analysis assigned CDR3 sequences along with most-parsimonious VDJ recombination scenarios. In a later analysis, every TCR beta chain was defined by the combination of its CDR3 amino acid sequence and its V-gene family, and reads without a unique V-gene family were dropped. To address suspected cross-contamination and a sequencing artifact, a later analysis removed 592 highly shared, low-generation-probability nucleotide sequences. A later analysis calculated a clonal expansion index for each public chain from normalized within-repertoire ranks of inferred template counts. In a later analysis, generation probabilities were computed using a VDJ recombination model fitted to out-of-frame rearrangements, and the results were checked against IGoR. Hypergeometric tests were used in a later analysis to score TCR-TCR, TCR-HLA and TCR-CMV co-occurrence, with a repertoire-size bias correction applied to the TCR pairs. A later analysis estimated false discovery rates by permuting HLA or CMV assignments 20 times. A later analysis grouped co-occurring TCRs with DBSCAN, adding TCRdist sequence similarity when clustering within HLA-allele-positive subsets. For co-occurrence clustering, repertoires with fewer than 30,000 or more than 120,000 public chains were excluded, along with about five repertoires with anomalous nucleotide sharing. The table was pulled from immuneACCESS by TCRdb, which kept in-frame rearrangements only. Such tables lose some clones; where checked, under half of the loss comes from unresolved V genes, and the rest has no known cause. The DNA was the basis for D and trimming; V, J and clone size are from that table. Here the sample has 100,000 to 150,000 clones; more than 70% occur a single time. Jointly, the top ten make up around 4% of the sample.

The cohort was made up of 500 to 850 healthy bone marrow donors. Cohort members were all nominally healthy when sampled, although unrecorded immune exposures were likely present. The donor tested CMV seronegative and was one of the 352 seronegative cohort members. A peripheral blood sample was collected from each donor, and TCR beta sequencing was performed on peripheral blood mononuclear cells. Genomic DNA was extracted from the blood cell samples with the Qiagen DNeasy Blood Extraction Kit. To note about this clone: No cognate antigen has been identified for it. Base qualities were left out, and no much larger clone turns up one base away.

Here is what the overall study found, with its caveats: A group of highly shared sequence variants was considered likely to be a technical artifact of the sequencing pipeline. Strong co-occurrence of HLA alleles, especially DR and DQ, made assigning TCR associations to individual alleles difficult. Across donors, most TCR sequences were observed very rarely, whereas some public TCRs were present in many individuals. Several of the top co-occurrence clusters appeared to be linked to parvovirus B19, influenza, CMV and Epstein-Barr virus, according to a later analysis. Three of the identified cytomegalovirus-associated TCR beta chains were confirmed in vitro to be specific for cytomegalovirus antigens. Only TCR beta chains were sequenced in this cohort, and the absence of alpha or paired-chain data limited detectable features. HLA typing was unavailable for some donors at each locus, so association tests used only the typed subset. Compared with the roughly 710-donor mean, donors in an Asian-associated ancestry cluster had fewer N-insertions in productive TCRs, according to a later genetic analysis. In a later analysis, TCR association rates were found to vary across HLA loci, with the most associated TCRs seen for DRB1 alleles and the fewest for HLA-C alleles. Some IMGT-functional V segments, including TRBV6-2 and TRBV6-3, could not be told apart with the 87-base-pair reads, so those segments were excluded. A further reported finding was that TCR beta sequences accurately predicted the HLA-A and HLA-B alleles for most subjects in the first cohort. For the cohort, immune exposure information was limited to CMV serostatus. The study gave a list of 150 to 200 TCR beta chains associated with cytomegalovirus. Because counts were too low, about 18 rarely observed V segments, including chromosome 9 orphons, were excluded from the earlier analysis of several hundred of the donors. A later analysis associated 16,951 TCR beta sequences with specific HLA alleles at a false discovery rate of 0.05. Presence/absence analyses assumed roughly uniform sequencing depth across donors, an assumption that may not hold. In both the original and validation cohorts, the classifier was reported to diagnose cytomegalovirus status with high specificity and sensitivity. The authors suggested that the approach could potentially be extended to other disease states and immunological phenotypes. An earlier analysis of 587 of the donors showed that most TCR beta V segments appeared in productive rearrangements either about 87% or about 30% of the time, which broadly matched IMGT annotations. According to a later analysis, most CMV-associated TCR beta chains appeared to be HLA-restricted, and the HLA associations seemed to be driven largely by CMV exposure. In a later genetic analysis, a missense DCLRE1C variant was associated with V-gene and J-gene trimming of TCR beta chains, and the association was replicated in an independent cohort. Correlated functional status among segregating V segments might reflect linkage disequilibrium, but an unknown experimental factor could not be ruled out. Compared with equally common non-associated chains, HLA-associated TCR beta chains in a later analysis were more clonally expanded and had lower generation probabilities.

The rearrangement combines TRBV28 with TRBJ1-5; 8 of the junction bases match TRBD1. The clonotype comes from a man aged 25-40 years in good health and CMV-seronegative. The material sequenced was PBMCs. The CDR3 sequence is CASSETGDQPQHF. DNA sequence: TGTGCCAGCAGCGAGACAGGGGATCAGCCCCAGCATTTT. The full variable domain, with segments outside the CDR3 supplied by the reference TRBV28 and TRBJ1-5 proteins, appears as DVKVTQSSRYLVKRTGEKVFLECVQDMDHENMFWYRQDPGLGLRLIYFSYDVKMKEKGDIPEGYSVSREKKERFSLILESASTNQTSMYLCASSETGDQPQHFGDGTRLSIL.